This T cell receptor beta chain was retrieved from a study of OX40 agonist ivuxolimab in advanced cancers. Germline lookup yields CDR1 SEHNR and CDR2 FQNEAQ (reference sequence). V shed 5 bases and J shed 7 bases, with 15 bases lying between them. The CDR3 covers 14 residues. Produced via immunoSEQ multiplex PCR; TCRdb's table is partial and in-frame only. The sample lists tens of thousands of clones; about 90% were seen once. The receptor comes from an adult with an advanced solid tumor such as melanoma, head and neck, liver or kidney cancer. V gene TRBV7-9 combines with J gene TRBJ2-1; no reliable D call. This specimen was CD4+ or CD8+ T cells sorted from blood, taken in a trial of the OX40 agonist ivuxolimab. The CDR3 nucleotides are TGTGCCAGCAGCCCCCCGCTGGTGGAGAATGAGCAGTTCTTC. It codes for CASSPPLVENEQFF.